This T cell receptor beta chain came from a study of cytomegalovirus exposure and HLA in healthy donors. Primers for the PCR totalled 60 Vbeta and 13 Jbeta. Generated by immunoSEQ multiplex PCR, the TCRdb table keeps only in-frame clones and is missing some. The sample yields 200,000 to 250,000 clones, about 80% seen once. Germline V gene sequence: CDR1 SGHNT, CDR2 YYREEE (reference sequence). With 4 bases clipped from V and 0 bases from J, the junction kept 7 bases outside the gene matches. CDR3 length: 16 residues. This clone appeared a single time. Its antigen is undetermined. Study results and limitations: Immune exposure information comprised only CMV serostatus. Presence/absence analyses assumed roughly uniform sequencing depth across donors.

Sequences were obtained from PBMCs. The origin of this receptor is a woman in her fifties or sixties in good health and CMV-seropositive. V usage is TRBV5-4 and J usage is TRBJ1-3, with 7 positions matching TRBD1. The CDR3 DNA is TGTGCCAGCAGCCCTGGACAGGCAGGCTCTGGAAACACCATATATTTT. Translating it yields CASSPGQAGSGNTIYF.